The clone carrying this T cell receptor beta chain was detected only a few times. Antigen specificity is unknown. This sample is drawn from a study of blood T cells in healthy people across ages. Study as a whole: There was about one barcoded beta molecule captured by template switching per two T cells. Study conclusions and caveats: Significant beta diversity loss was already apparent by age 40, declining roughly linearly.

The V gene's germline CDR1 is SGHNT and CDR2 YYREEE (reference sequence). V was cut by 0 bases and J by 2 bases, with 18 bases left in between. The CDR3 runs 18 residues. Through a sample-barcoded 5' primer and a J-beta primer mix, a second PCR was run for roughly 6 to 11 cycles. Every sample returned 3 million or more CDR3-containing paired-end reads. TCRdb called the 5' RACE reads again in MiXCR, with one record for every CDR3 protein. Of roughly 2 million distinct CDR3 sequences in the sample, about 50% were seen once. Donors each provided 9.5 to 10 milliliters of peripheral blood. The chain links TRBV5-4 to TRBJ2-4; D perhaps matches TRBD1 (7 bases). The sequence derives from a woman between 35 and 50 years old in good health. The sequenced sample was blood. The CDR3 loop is CASSLGGDSRYPKNIQYF. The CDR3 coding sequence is TGTGCCAGCAGCTTGGGGGGGGACAGCCGCTATCCCAAAAACATTCAGTACTTC.